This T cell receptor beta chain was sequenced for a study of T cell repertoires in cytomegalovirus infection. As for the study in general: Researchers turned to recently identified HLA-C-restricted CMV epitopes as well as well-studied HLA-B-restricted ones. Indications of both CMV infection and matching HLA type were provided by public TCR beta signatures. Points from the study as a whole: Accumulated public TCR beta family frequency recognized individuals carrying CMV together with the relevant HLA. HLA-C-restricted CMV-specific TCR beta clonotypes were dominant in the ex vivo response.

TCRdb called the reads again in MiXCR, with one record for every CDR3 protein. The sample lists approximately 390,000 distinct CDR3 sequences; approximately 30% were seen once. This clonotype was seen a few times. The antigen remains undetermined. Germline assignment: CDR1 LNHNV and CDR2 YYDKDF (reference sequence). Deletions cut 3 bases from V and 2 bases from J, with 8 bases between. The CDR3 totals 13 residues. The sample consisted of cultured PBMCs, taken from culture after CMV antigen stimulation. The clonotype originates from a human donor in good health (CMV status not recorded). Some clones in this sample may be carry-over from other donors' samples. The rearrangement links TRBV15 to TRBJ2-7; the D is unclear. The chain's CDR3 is CATSSGDTYEQYF. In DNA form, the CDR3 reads TGTGCCACCAGCAGTGGAGATACCTACGAGCAGTACTTC.